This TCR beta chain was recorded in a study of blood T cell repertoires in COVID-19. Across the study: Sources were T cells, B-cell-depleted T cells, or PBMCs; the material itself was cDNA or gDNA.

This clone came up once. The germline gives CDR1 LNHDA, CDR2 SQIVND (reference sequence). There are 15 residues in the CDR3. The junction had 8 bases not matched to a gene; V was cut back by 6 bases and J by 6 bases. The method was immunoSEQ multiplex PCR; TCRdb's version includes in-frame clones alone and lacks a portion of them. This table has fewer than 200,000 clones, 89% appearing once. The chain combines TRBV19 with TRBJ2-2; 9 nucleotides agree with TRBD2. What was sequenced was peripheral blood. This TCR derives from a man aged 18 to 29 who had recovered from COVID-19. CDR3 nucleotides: TGTGCCAGTAGATCTGGCGGGAGGGTGGCCGGGGAGCTGTTTTTT. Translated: CASRSGGRVAGELFF. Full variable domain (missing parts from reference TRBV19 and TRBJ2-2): DGGITQSPKYLFRKEGQNVTLSCEQNLNHDAMYWYRQDPGQGLRLIYYSQIVNDFQKGDIAEGYSVSREKKESFPLTVTSAQKNPTAFYLCASRSGGRVAGELFFGEGSRLTVL.